This TCR beta chain was identified in a study of blood T cell repertoires in COVID-19. Looking at the study overall: From the United States, Italy and Spain came samples of acute and convalescent COVID-19. T cells, B-cell-depleted T cells, or PBMCs provided the cDNA or gDNA that served as material.

Original handling: Reference gene primer amplification gave estimated nucleated cell counts. Using immunoSEQ multiplex PCR, the repertoire was profiled, and TCRdb retains in-frame clones only, with some absent. That table supplies the V and J calls and clone size; D and trimming were determined from the DNA. The table includes approximately 120,000 clones, nearly 85% detected once. This CDR3 region has 13 residues. CDR1 SGHRS and CDR2 YFSETQ come from the germline V gene. V lost 2 bases and J lost 7, with 9 bases in between. Sequencing was performed on peripheral blood. The TCR sequence derives from a woman in her forties or fifties with acute or convalescent COVID-19. The chain employs TRBV5-1 and TRBJ1-4, with D perhaps TRBD1 (5 bases). The CDR3, as DNA: TGCGCCAGCAGCTTAGGGGTTAGTGAAAAACTGTTTTTT. Its protein is CASSLGVSEKLFF.